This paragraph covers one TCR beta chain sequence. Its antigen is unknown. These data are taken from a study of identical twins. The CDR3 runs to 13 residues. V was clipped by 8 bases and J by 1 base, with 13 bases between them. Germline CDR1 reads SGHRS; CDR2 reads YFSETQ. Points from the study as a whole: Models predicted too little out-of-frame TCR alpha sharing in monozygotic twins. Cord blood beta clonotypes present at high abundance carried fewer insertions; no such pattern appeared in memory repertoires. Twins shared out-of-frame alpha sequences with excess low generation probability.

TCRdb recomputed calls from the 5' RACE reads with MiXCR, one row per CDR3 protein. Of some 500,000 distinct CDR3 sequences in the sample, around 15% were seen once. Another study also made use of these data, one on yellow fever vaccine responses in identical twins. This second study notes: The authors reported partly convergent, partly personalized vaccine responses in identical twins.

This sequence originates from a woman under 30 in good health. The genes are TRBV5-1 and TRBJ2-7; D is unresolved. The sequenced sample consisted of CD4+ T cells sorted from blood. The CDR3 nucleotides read TGCGCCAGTCATAGGGATTCTTCCTACGAGCAGTACTTC. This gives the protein CASHRDSSYEQYF.